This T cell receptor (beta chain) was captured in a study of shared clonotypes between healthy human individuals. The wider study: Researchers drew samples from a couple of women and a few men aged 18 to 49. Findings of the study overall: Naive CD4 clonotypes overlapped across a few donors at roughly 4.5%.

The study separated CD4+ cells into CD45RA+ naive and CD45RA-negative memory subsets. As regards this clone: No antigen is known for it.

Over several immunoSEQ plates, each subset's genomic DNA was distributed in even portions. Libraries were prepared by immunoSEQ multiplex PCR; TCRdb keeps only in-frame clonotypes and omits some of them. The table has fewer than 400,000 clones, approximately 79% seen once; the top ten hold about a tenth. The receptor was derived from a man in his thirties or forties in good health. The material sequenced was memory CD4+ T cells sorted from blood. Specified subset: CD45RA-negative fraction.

The CDR3 reads CASSRGVKDTQYF. The CDR3 nucleotides read TGTGCCAGCAGCCGAGGGGTCAAGGATACGCAGTATTTT. The rearrangement uses TRBV6-5 and TRBJ2-3; D tentatively reads TRBD1 or TRBD2 (5 bases each). Trimming removed 6 bases from V and 6 bases from J, with 13 bases in between. Germline CDR1 MNHEY, CDR2 SVGAGI. The CDR3 totals 13 residues.